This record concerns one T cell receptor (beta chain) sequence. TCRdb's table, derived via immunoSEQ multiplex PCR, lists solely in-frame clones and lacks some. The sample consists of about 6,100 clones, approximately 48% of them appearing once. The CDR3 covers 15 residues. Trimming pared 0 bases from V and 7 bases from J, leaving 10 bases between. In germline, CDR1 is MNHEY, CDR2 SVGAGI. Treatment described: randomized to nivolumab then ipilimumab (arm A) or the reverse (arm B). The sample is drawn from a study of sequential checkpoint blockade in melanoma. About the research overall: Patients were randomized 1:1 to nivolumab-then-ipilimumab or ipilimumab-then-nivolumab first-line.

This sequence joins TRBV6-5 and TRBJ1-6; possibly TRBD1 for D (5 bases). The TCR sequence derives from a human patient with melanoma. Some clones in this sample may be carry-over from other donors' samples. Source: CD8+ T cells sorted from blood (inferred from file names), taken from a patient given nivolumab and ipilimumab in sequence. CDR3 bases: TGTGCCAGCAGTTACTCGAGCGGGGACAATTCACCCCTCCACTTT. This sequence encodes CASSYSSGDNSPLHF.